This T cell receptor beta chain was sequenced during a study of CD8 T cells in Susac syndrome (dated by TCRdb to between 2019 and 2020). About the full investigation: The study used repertoire sequencing to test whether antigen drove CD8+ T cell activation and differentiation in Susac syndrome. Study-wide conclusions, independent of this receptor: The number of individuals in the TCR sequencing and HLA analysis was recognized as being relatively small.

RNA was extracted using the RNeasy kit, and about 0.45 to 1 ug of the RNA was reverse transcribed with random hexamers. The immunoSEQ multiplex PCR assay, covering 54 Vbeta and 13 Jbeta segments, was used to amplify TCR beta CDR3 regions. Bias from PCR amplification was corrected by using a synthetic template baseline for primer optimization and for computational correction. In the authors' own workflow: Reads were assigned to V, D and J genes according to IMGT and analyzed in immunoSEQ Analyzer, with only productive sequences retained. To calculate clonality, Shannon entropy was normalized by log2 of the number of productive unique sequences and then subtracted from one. For each patient and control, public and private clones were evaluated among the 100 most prevalent clones. Clones were defined as Susac-specific when absent from the healthy and MS cohorts, from over a thousand published viral clones and from other ImmuneACCESS disease sequences. Using fastp trimming at Q25 and MiXCR clonotype assembly, TCRdb reanalyzed the public sequencing data and kept in-frame beta chains. Every distinct CDR3 protein forms one entry, paired with its most common genes and DNA. None of the V and J calls come from the authors' own analysis; TCRdb made them. Recorded for this sample are over 100,000 distinct CDR3 sequences; approximately 96% of them occurred a single time. The ten largest clones add up to approximately 0.093% of the sample.

Measured from the cysteine to the phenylalanine, the CDR3 is 12 residues long. Only the CDR3 portion is preserved as DNA: 36 bases, with reading frame beginning at the first base. According to the germline V gene, CDR1 reads MDHEN and CDR2 reads SYDVKM. High-throughput TCR beta sequencing profiled peripheral blood CD8+ and CD4+ T cells from healthy donors, Susac syndrome patients and multiple sclerosis patients. Healthy donors were included as age- and sex-matched controls. CD8+ TEMRA cells were enriched by FACS, while bulk CD8+ and CD4+ T cells were purified by magnetic negative isolation. Blood was drawn into EDTA tubes, processed within 24 hours, and PBMCs were isolated by density gradient centrifugation. PBMCs intended for TCR sequencing were cryopreserved in liquid nitrogen and thawed later in a water bath at 37 degrees C. The sorted or isolated CD4+, CD8+ and CD8+ TEMRA cells reached a purity of at least 90%.

A note on this clonotype: What antigen it recognizes has not been identified. One junction end does not reproduce the germline sequence, and a read error may be involved.

Sequenced input: CD4+ T cells from PBMCs. The rearranged chain carries TRBV28 and TRBJ2-7; D gene: possibly TRBD1, on 6 matching bases. The clonotype originates from a human donor in good health. The sequence in DNA is TGTGCCAGCAGTCTGACATCAGGGGAAGGGAACTTC. It translates as CASSLTSGEGNF.